The 12 T cell receptor beta chains listed next were all sequenced from one sample in a study of siplizumab effects on memory and regulatory T cells. Clones were sequenced by immunoSEQ multiplex PCR, and TCRdb holds only the in-frame ones, with some missing. The sample lists fewer than 60,000 clones, about 94% seen once, with about a sixth in the top ten. The specimen was CD8+ T cells sorted from blood. These receptor sequences come from a human donor in good health.

CDR3 DNA sequence: TGTGCCTGGAGTCTGGATCAGAATACTGAAGCTTTCTTT. Its translation is CAWSLDQNTEAFF. The chain couples TRBV30 to TRBJ1-1; D gene ambiguous. The V end was cut by 2 bases, the J end by 5 bases, with 12 bases between. CDR1 is GTSNPN and CDR2 is SVGIG in the germline V gene (reference sequence). The length of the CDR3 is 13 residues.

The chain is built from TRBV2 and TRBJ1-3; the D gene is possibly TRBD1 (5 bases). This CDR3 has 14 amino acids. CDR1 and CDR2 (germline): SNHLY, FYNNEI. Deletions cut 11 bases from V and 1 base from J, with 15 bases between. This CDR3 is CAGERRGSGNTIYF. The CDR3 DNA reads TGTGCCGGGGAGAGAAGGGGATCTGGAAACACCATATATTTT.

This chain uses TRBV6-5 with TRBJ1-1; 7 bases match TRBD1. The CDR3 extends over 15 amino acids. The V and J ends lost 5 bases and 10 bases, in that order; junction bases with no gene match: 16. The germline gives CDR1 MNHEY, CDR2 SVGAGI. In DNA, the CDR3 is TGTGCCAGCAGTCAGGGGACAGAGTATTTAGAAGGAGCTTTCTTT. Translation: CASSQGTEYLEGAFF.

The rearrangement uses TRBV25-1 and TRBJ2-7, with 9 nucleotides matching TRBD1. The CDR3 runs 14 residues. Germline V lookup: CDR1 MGHDK, CDR2 SYGVNS. V dropped 5 bases and J dropped 5; count of bases not matched to a gene: 7. The CDR3 DNA reads as TGTGCCAGCAGTCTGCGGGGACAGGGAGACGAGCAGTACTTC. It encodes CASSLRGQGDEQYF.

The V and J genes are TRBV6-5 and TRBJ1-2, with D perhaps TRBD1 (5 bases). The germline CDR1 and CDR2 sequences are MNHEY and SVGAGI. This CDR3 contains 14 residues. V was clipped by 7 bases and J by 4 bases, with 16 bases between them. The CDR3 here is CASTNSAGTYGYTF. In DNA, the CDR3 is TGTGCCAGCACCAATTCCGCAGGGACCTATGGCTACACCTTC.

The J gene is TRBJ2-7, the V gene TRBV27, with D perhaps matching TRBD1 (5 bases). V lost 0 bases and J lost 4, with 10 bases in between. The CDR3 has 14 residues. Looked up from germline, CDR1 is MNHEY and CDR2 is SMNVEV (reference sequence). CDR3 protein: CASSLSGQIYEQYF. DNA for the CDR3: TGTGCCAGCAGTTTATCGGGGCAGATTTACGAGCAGTACTTC.

V gene TRBV6-5 combines with J gene TRBJ2-5; 14 bases agree with TRBD2. After removal of 6 bases from V and 4 bases from J, the junction contained 4 bases not matched to a gene. The CDR3 totals 15 residues. Germline lookup yields CDR1 MNHEY and CDR2 SVGAGI. The CDR3 bases are TGTGCCAGCAGCTATGGGACTAGCGGGAGAGAGACCCAGTACTTC. Protein product: CASSYGTSGRETQYF.

V gene TRBV21-1 combines with J gene TRBJ1-1; the D segment call TRBD1 is taken from the table without a DNA check. TRBV21-1 is annotated as a pseudogene. The CDR3 covers 16 residues. The chain's CDR3 is CASSKGRTGAITEAFF. The CDR3 DNA is TGTGCCAGCAGCAAAGGGCGGACAGGGGCGATTACTGAAGCTTTCTTT.

The J gene is TRBJ2-7, the V gene TRBV5-1, with 13 bases lining up with TRBD2. The length of the CDR3 is 18 residues. Per the germline V gene, CDR1 is SGHRS and CDR2 is YFSETQ. With 6 bases clipped from V and 0 bases from J, the junction kept 12 bases outside the gene matches. Written as DNA, the CDR3 is TGCGCCAGCACCCTTAGGACTAGCGGGAGCTTTAGCTCCTACGAGCAGTACTTC. Translating it yields CASTLRTSGSFSSYEQYF.

The rearrangement joins TRBV27 to TRBJ2-2; D remains unclear. Germline V lookup: CDR1 MNHEY, CDR2 SMNVEV (reference sequence). Deletions cut 4 bases from V and 3 bases from J, with 12 bases between. This CDR3 is built from 15 residues. The CDR3 bases are TGTGCCAGCAGTTGGGGTAGGGCCTACACCGGGGAGCTGTTTTTT. Residues: CASSWGRAYTGELFF.

This clone ranks as medium-sized. The V call is TRBV12-1, the J call TRBJ2-1; the table's D call, TRBD1, was not checked against the DNA. TRBV12-1 is annotated as a pseudogene. The CDR3 totals 12 residues. DNA of the CDR3: TGTGCCAGCAGCTCCAGGGTAGATGAGCAGTTCTTC. Protein sequence: CASSSRVDEQFF.

The V and J genes are TRBV4-2 and TRBJ2-7; D is uncertain. There are 14 residues in the CDR3. Germline V gene data show CDR1 as LGHNA and CDR2 as YNFKEQ. Trimming cost V 1 base and J 7 bases, with 14 bases left between them. The CDR3 sequence: CASSQGADLGEQYF. CDR3 coding DNA: TGTGCCAGCAGCCAAGGGGCCGACCTTGGGGAGCAGTACTTC.